The 21 T cell receptor beta chains presented below share a single source sample, sequenced in a study of T cell responses to AZD1222 COVID-19 vaccine. The repertoire was sequenced with immunoSEQ multiplex PCR; TCRdb's copy has only in-frame clones and lacks some. The data show about 88,000 clones, approximately 91% seen once. This specimen consisted of peripheral blood, obtained on day 0 of AZD1222 vaccination. These receptors were collected from an adult in good health.

This clone was found a few times. This chain connects TRBV5-4 to TRBJ2-1, with D perhaps TRBD1 or TRBD2 (5 bases each). Deletions cut 4 bases from V and 0 bases from J, with 11 bases between. The CDR3 consists of 15 residues. From germline, CDR1 is SGHNT and CDR2 YYREEE (reference sequence). CDR3 coding DNA: TGTGCCAGCAGCCGCAAGGGGAGCTCCTACAATGAGCAGTTCTTC. Translation: CASSRKGSSYNEQFF.

This clone was seen just once. The rearrangement links TRBV14 to TRBJ1-1; D perhaps matches TRBD1 (6 bases). V gave up 1 base and J gave up 10 bases, with 13 bases separating them. The CDR3 length is 13 residues. Germline V gene lookup returns CDR1 SGHDN and CDR2 FVKESK. The CDR3 region has the DNA TGTGCCAGCAGCCAAGCGAGGGGGGAGGCAGCTTTCTTT. Protein sequence: CASSQARGEAAFF.

The V and J genes are TRBV4-2 and TRBJ2-3; 14 bases line up with TRBD2. Trimming cost V 4 bases and J 2 bases; bases outside gene matches: 5. Germline CDR1 LGHNA, CDR2 YNFKEQ. This CDR3 region has 17 residues. The CDR3 region is CASSPGLAGGPTDTQYF. The CDR3 DNA sequence: TGTGCCAGCAGCCCTGGACTAGCGGGGGGACCCACAGATACGCAGTATTTT.

V usage is TRBV9 and J usage is TRBJ1-6; D might be TRBD1 (6 bases). This CDR3 comprises 17 residues. Trimming left V 3 bases short and J 1 base short, with 14 bases between. The germline gives CDR1 SGDLS, CDR2 YYNGEE. This CDR3 is CASSEQQGASYNSPLHF. Here the CDR3 DNA reads TGTGCCAGCAGCGAACAACAGGGAGCGTCCTATAATTCACCCCTCCACTTT.

The chain combines TRBV2 with TRBJ1-6; 8 positions match TRBD1. This CDR3 is built from 16 residues. The J segment lost 3 bases and the V segment lost 7 bases, leaving 8 bases of the junction unmatched. Germline CDR1 reads SNHLY; CDR2 reads FYNNEI. CDR3 in amino acids: CASTRTGNHYNSPLHF. CDR3 nucleotides: TGTGCCAGCACTCGGACAGGGAACCACTATAATTCACCCCTCCACTTT.

The chain couples TRBV19 to TRBJ1-4; D unclear. The CDR3 is 16 amino acids. V shed 6 bases and J shed 0 bases, with 14 bases lying between them. CDR1 and CDR2 (germline): LNHDA, SQIVND (reference sequence). The CDR3 loop reads CASSPWEDATNEKLFF. The CDR3 coding sequence is TGTGCCAGTAGCCCATGGGAGGATGCAACTAATGAAAAACTGTTTTTT.

V usage is TRBV5-6 and J usage is TRBJ1-4, with D unresolved. V lost 3 bases and J 5 bases, leaving 11 bases between the germline ends. Germline lookup yields CDR1 SGHDT and CDR2 YYEEEE. This CDR3 is built from 14 residues. Here the CDR3 DNA reads TGTGCCAGCAGCTGGACGGCGCGGAATGAAAAACTGTTTTTT. Protein sequence: CASSWTARNEKLFF.

For the CDR3, the DNA is TGCGCCAGCAGCCAAAGGTGGCAGGGGGCTGTCGGAAGCACTGAAGCTTTCTTT. It translates to CASSQRWQGAVGSTEAFF. The V gene is TRBV4-3, the J gene TRBJ1-1, with TRBD1 matching over 8 bases. Trimming at V came to 2 bases and at J to 4 bases, leaving 15 bases not matched to a gene. This CDR3 region has 18 residues. The germline V gene encodes CDR1 LGHNA and CDR2 YSLEER.

Concerning this clone: Other DNA sequences from this sample encode an identical CDR3 as well. The rearrangement links TRBV5-1 to TRBJ2-5; no reliable D call. The CDR3 spans 11 residues. From germline, CDR1 is SGHRS and CDR2 YFSETQ. With 4 bases removed from V and 2 bases from J, the gap between germline ends came to 3 bases. CDR3 protein: CASSLQETQYF. The CDR3 DNA reads as TGCGCCAGCAGCCTACAAGAGACCCAGTACTTC.

The table lists this clone with a count of one. The chain uses TRBV7-3 and TRBJ2-3; 7 bases are a match to TRBD2. The CDR3 is 15 amino acids. The junction had 10 bases not matched to a gene; V was cut back by 6 bases and J by 4 bases. Germline values: CDR1 SGHTA, CDR2 FQGTGA. As DNA, the CDR3 is TGTGCCAGCAGTTACCTGGGGGGGTACTCAGATACGCAGTATTTT. Encoded protein: CASSYLGGYSDTQYF.

This clone was recorded only once. The chain carries TRBV5-1 and TRBJ2-7, with 8 bases fitting TRBD1. CDR1 is SGHRS and CDR2 is YFSETQ in the germline V gene. This CDR3 has 15 residues. Unmatched junction bases numbered 8, after V lost 4 bases and J lost 2 bases. The DNA of the CDR3 is TGCGCCAGCAGCGCACCGGGACAGGCCACCTACGAGCAGTACTTC. Translated, it gives CASSAPGQATYEQYF.

The chain couples TRBV7-9 to TRBJ2-6; D uncertain. Per the germline V gene, CDR1 is SEHNR and CDR2 is FQNEAQ (reference sequence). CDR3 length equals 17 residues. V was cut by 5 bases and J by 0 bases, with 14 bases left in between. CDR3 DNA: TGTGCCAGCAGCCTAGTGCGCCCTCCCTCTGGGGCCAACGTCCTGACTTTC. It yields the protein CASSLVRPPSGANVLTF.

The V gene is TRBV7-5, the J gene TRBJ1-2; the table's D call, TRBD1, was not checked against the DNA. TRBV7-5 is an annotated pseudogene. The CDR3 spans 16 residues. CDR3 in DNA: TGTGCCAGACCCAGAGGGGGTTTCAAGGAAAACTATGGCTACACCTTC. Protein product: CARPRGGFKENYGYTF.

In nucleotides, the CDR3 is TGTGCCAGCAGCTGGGGGGGGTCCGCTAATGAAAAACTGTTTTTT. Amino acids: CASSWGGSANEKLFF. The rearrangement joins TRBV5-4 to TRBJ1-4, with a weak D call TRBD1 (5 bases). With 3 bases removed from V and 3 bases from J, the gap between germline ends came to 12 bases. The length of the CDR3 is 15 residues. Germline V gene lookup returns CDR1 SGHNT and CDR2 YYREEE (reference sequence).

This clone was seen only once. The V gene is TRBV19, the J gene TRBJ1-5; the match to TRBD1 covers 9 bases. This CDR3 comprises 17 residues. CDR1 is LNHDA, CDR2 SQIVND, per germline (reference sequence). The junction had 9 bases not matched to a gene; V was cut back by 0 bases and J by 6 bases. The CDR3 region has the DNA TGTGCCAGTAGTATAGATTTCCAGACAGGGGGATCTCAGCCCCAGCATTTT. Translating gives CASSIDFQTGGSQPQHF.

The rearrangement links TRBV15 to TRBJ1-2; weak D call: TRBD1 (5 bases). The CDR3 sequence is 16 residues long. V was cut by 2 bases and J by 5 bases, with 18 bases left in between. Germline CDR1 LNHNV, CDR2 YYDKDF (reference sequence). The chain's CDR3 is CATSRTPGQALYGYTF. DNA of the CDR3: TGTGCCACCAGCAGAACCCCGGGGCAGGCATTGTATGGCTACACCTTC.

The chain is built from TRBV15 and TRBJ2-7; TRBD2 matches at 8 bases. J lost 5 bases, V lost 0 bases, and 6 bases had no gene match. CDR3 length equals 15 residues. Germline V gene sequence: CDR1 LNHNV, CDR2 YYDKDF (reference sequence). The CDR3 here is CATSRDHSGANEQYF. The CDR3 region has the DNA TGTGCCACCAGCAGAGATCATAGCGGGGCTAACGAGCAGTACTTC.

This sequence joins TRBV12-3 or TRBV12-4 and TRBJ2-7; D is ambiguous. V lost 3 bases to trimming and J lost 3 bases, with 6 bases between them. This CDR3 region has 12 residues. CDR3 bases: TGTGCCAGCAGTTTCGTAGGCTACGAGCAGTACTTC. Translated, it gives CASSFVGYEQYF.

The gene calls are TRBV2 and TRBJ1-3; 10 bases match TRBD1. Germline assignment: CDR1 SNHLY and CDR2 FYNNEI. This CDR3 has 15 residues. The junction had 3 bases not matched to a gene; V was cut back by 5 bases and J by 2 bases. CDR3 nucleotides: TGTGCCAGCAGTTTCGACAGGGGGCCTGGAAACACCATATATTTT. Encoded protein: CASSFDRGPGNTIYF.

This clone was recorded only once. The chain combines TRBV19 with TRBJ1-1, with a tentative D call TRBD1 (5 bases). The CDR3 has 16 amino acids. Per the germline V gene, CDR1 is LNHDA and CDR2 is SQIVND (reference sequence). With 6 bases removed from V and 7 bases from J, the gap between germline ends came to 24 bases. The CDR3 reads CASSPLGTQAHLEAFF. DNA for the CDR3: TGTGCCAGTAGCCCCCTCGGGACCCAGGCCCACCTTGAAGCTTTCTTT.

The chain has TRBV7-8 and TRBJ1-5, with 9 bases that match TRBD1. Losses at the gene ends were 3 bases for V and 7 bases for J; bases not matched to a gene: 13. CDR1 is SGHVS, CDR2 FQNEAQ, per germline. The CDR3 has 17 amino acids. The CDR3 nucleotides are TGTGCCAGCAGCTTCTTTGGCCGGGACAGGGTAGACCAGCCCCAGCATTTT. Translated, it gives CASSFFGRDRVDQPQHF.